This is a list of T cell receptor beta chains from one sample in a study of OX40 agonist ivuxolimab in advanced cancers. Some clones are missing from TCRdb's copy, which holds only in-frame ones; the method was immunoSEQ multiplex PCR. The profile shows roughly 89,000 clones, 90% of them singletons. The sequencing here drew on CD4+ or CD8+ T cells sorted from blood, taken in a trial of the OX40 agonist ivuxolimab. Receptors were obtained from an adult with an advanced solid tumor such as melanoma, head and neck, liver or kidney cancer. Both conserved end residues are part of each CDR3. The order of the fields is D gene, V gene, J gene, clone size, CDR3 DNA, CDR3 protein. A D gene is named only where the DNA matches it firmly. Only some rows state a clone size, as once, few, many or a class for expanded clones.

>TRBD2|TRBV11-3|TRBJ2-5|.
TGTGCCAGCAGCTTTAGCGGGAGTGAGACCCAGTACTTC
CASSFSGSETQYF
>.|TRBV28|TRBJ1-5|.
TGTGCCAGCAGTTCCTCAGGGGTGCGCCAGCCCCAGCATTTT
CASSSSGVRQPQHF
>TRBD2|TRBV10-3|TRBJ2-7|.
TGTGCCATCAGTGCCCGACTAGCGGGTCTCGACGAGCAGTACTTC
CAISARLAGLDEQYF
>TRBD1|TRBV4-1|TRBJ2-1|.
TGCGCCAGCAGCCCAGTTGGACAGGGGACCAATGAGCAGTTCTTC
CASSPVGQGTNEQFF
>TRBD1|TRBV6-6|TRBJ2-7|.
TGTGCCAGCAGTCGCTGGACAGGGGATAGGGCTGTCGAGCAGTACTTC
CASSRWTGDRAVEQYF
>.|TRBV5-1|TRBJ1-2|.
TGCGCCAGCAGCTCGAGGACCCGCCTTTATGGCTACACCTTC
CASSSRTRLYGYTF
>.|TRBV4-2|TRBJ2-5|.
TGTGCCAGCAGCTTGGGACAGCTCCTCTCCGGGGGGGTGAAAGAGACCCAGTACTTC
CASSLGQLLSGGVKETQYF
>TRBD2|TRBV27|TRBJ2-7|.
TGTGCCAGCAGCTCCGGGGGAGGGAGGGAGCAGTACTTC
CASSSGGGREQYF
>.|TRBV10-3|TRBJ2-7|.
TGTGCCATCAGGGCCGGGGAAACCCTTAGCTCCTACGAGCAGTACTTC
CAIRAGETLSSYEQYF
>.|TRBV11-3|TRBJ2-1|.
TGTGCCAGCAGCTTAGATGGGCAGGGGCCCTACAATGAGCAGTTCTTC
CASSLDGQGPYNEQFF
>TRBD1|TRBV6-5|TRBJ2-7|.
TGTGCCAGCAGTTACATCAGGGACAGATGCTACGAGCAGTACTTC
CASSYIRDRCYEQYF
>TRBD1|TRBV6-1|TRBJ2-2|few
TGTGCCAGCCAATTCACAGGGGGCTCCGGGGAGCTGTTTTTT
CASQFTGGSGELFF
>TRBD2|TRBV7-2|TRBJ2-1|.
TGTGCCAGCAGCTTAGGTTACGGGAGGGCCGTCAATGAGCAGTTCTTC
CASSLGYGRAVNEQFF
>TRBD1|TRBV11-2|TRBJ1-6|.
TGTGCCAGCAGCTTACGTACAGGGGGCAGCTCCTATAATTCACCCCTCCACTTT
CASSLRTGGSSYNSPLHF
>TRBD1|TRBV7-7|TRBJ2-5|.
TGTGCTAGCAGCTCCCGGACAGGGACAGAGACCCAGTACTTC
CASSSRTGTETQYF
>TRBD1|TRBV6-5|TRBJ1-2|.
TGTGCCAGCAGTTACTCGACAGGGTGGGGCTACACCTTC
CASSYSTGWGYTF
>TRBD1|TRBV13|TRBJ1-1|.
TGTGCCAGCAGCTCCATAACAGGGGGGAACACTGAAGCTTTCTTT
CASSSITGGNTEAFF
>TRBD1|TRBV5-3|TRBJ1-2|.
TGTGCCATAACAGGGGGCTGCTATGGCTACACCTTC
CAITGGCYGYTF
>TRBD2|TRBV27|TRBJ2-7|.
TGTGCCAGCAGGCTTTACCCCATTAGCGGGAGGGCCTACGAGCAGTACTTC
CASRLYPISGRAYEQYF
>.|TRBV6-1|TRBJ1-1|.
TGTGCCAGCACCAGCATGGGGAACACTGAAGCTTTCTTT
CASTSMGNTEAFF
>.|TRBV6-5|TRBJ2-2|.
TGTGCCATTTGGGGCCAAGCGACCGGGGAGCTGTTTTTT
CAIWGQATGELFF
>.|TRBV6-6|TRBJ1-3|.
TGTGCCAGCAGTTACGTAGGTCTACCTGGAAACACCATATATTTT
CASSYVGLPGNTIYF
>.|TRBV7-9|TRBJ1-1|.
TGTGCCAGCAGCTTACCAGATTGGGGCACTGAAGCTTTCTTT
CASSLPDWGTEAFF
>TRBD1|TRBV29-1|TRBJ1-2|.
TGCAGCGTTCAGACAGGGAAGGGCTACACCTTC
CSVQTGKGYTF
>.|TRBV29-1|TRBJ2-7|.
TGCAGCGTTGAACCTCTTAGACAAGAGAGTTACGAGCAGTACTTC
CSVEPLRQESYEQYF
>TRBD2|TRBV5-1|TRBJ2-2|.
TGCGCCAGCAGCTTGGGCTCCCTAGCGGGGTACACCGGGGAGCTGTTTTTT
CASSLGSLAGYTGELFF
>.|TRBV6-1|TRBJ2-7|.
TGTGCCAGCAGTTCCCAGTTAGGGGACCACGAGCAGTACTTC
CASSSQLGDHEQYF
>.|TRBV28|TRBJ1-1|.
TGTGCCAGCAGTTTGGGTTTGAACACTGAAGCTTTCTTT
CASSLGLNTEAFF
>TRBD2|TRBV28|TRBJ2-7|.
TGTGCCAGCAACTCCCGACTAGCGGGAGACGAGCAGTACTTC
CASNSRLAGDEQYF
>.|TRBV7-2|TRBJ2-7|.
TGTGCCAGCAGCTCGCTTACTGGGGGCGCCTACGAGCAGTACTTC
CASSSLTGGAYEQYF
>.|TRBV19|TRBJ1-1|.
TGTGCCAGTAGGGCTGGGGGGGGCGCGGGAGCTTTCTTT
CASRAGGGAGAFF
>TRBD2|TRBV11-2|TRBJ2-3|.
TGTGCCAGCAGCCCCTCGCTTGAGACTAGCGCCACAGATACGCAGTATTTT
CASSPSLETSATDTQYF
>.|TRBV6-5|TRBJ2-7|.
TGTGCCAGCAGTGCTGCTGGGCCCTACGAGCAGTACTTC
CASSAAGPYEQYF
>TRBD1|TRBV5-1|TRBJ2-5|few
TGCGCCAGCAGCTTCCGACAGGGGACGTCGGAGACCCAGTACTTC
CASSFRQGTSETQYF
>.|TRBV2|TRBJ1-5|.
TGTGCCAGCAGTGCAGAAGGGTCGGGCCAGCCCCAGCATTTT
CASSAEGSGQPQHF
>.|TRBV13|TRBJ2-5|.
TGTGCCAGCAGCGATGCCCGCGGAGAGACCCAGTACTTC
CASSDARGETQYF
>TRBD2|TRBV27|TRBJ2-1|.
TGTGCCAGCAGTTTATTACCGGGACTAGCGGGAAATGAGCAGTTCTTC
CASSLLPGLAGNEQFF
>.|TRBV6-5|TRBJ2-7|.
TGTGCCAGCAGCCTATCGGCCGAGCAGTACTTC
CASSLSAEQYF
>TRBD1|TRBV30|TRBJ2-7|.
TGTGCCTGGGGTTTCGGGACAGGGGGAAACTACGAGCAGTACTTC
CAWGFGTGGNYEQYF
>TRBD1|TRBV5-1|TRBJ2-6|.
TGCGCCAGCAGCTTGGAGCCGGGACAGAAAACCCCTCAGAGATCTGGGGCCAACGTCCTGACTTTC
CASSLEPGQKTPQRSGANVLTF
>.|TRBV30|TRBJ2-7|.
TGTGCCTGGAGAGATTCCTACGAGCAGTACTTC
CAWRDSYEQYF
>TRBD2|TRBV5-1|TRBJ2-5|once
TGCGCCAGCAGCTCCCCCCCCGGACTAGCGGGCCAAGAGACCCAGTACTTC
CASSSPPGLAGQETQYF
>.|TRBV5-1|TRBJ2-7|.
TGCGCCAGCAGCTTGGCCGAACGATACGAGCAGTACTTC
CASSLAERYEQYF
>.|TRBV4-2|TRBJ2-5|.
TGTGCCAGCAGCCAAGACCCGGGACACGCGGCAGGACTCCAGTACTTC
CASSQDPGHAAGLQYF
>.|TRBV28|TRBJ2-5|.
TGTGCCAGCAGTTTGTTACAGCTGGGGCAGTACTTC
CASSLLQLGQYF
>TRBD1|TRBV10-3|TRBJ1-5|.
TGTGCCATCAGTGATGGACAGGGGTTTAGCAATCAGCCCCAGCATTTT
CAISDGQGFSNQPQHF
>.|TRBV4-2|TRBJ2-7|.
TGTGCCAGCAGCCAAGATCAAAGCAGGGGTGGGTACGAGCAGTACTTC
CASSQDQSRGGYEQYF
>TRBD2|TRBV7-9|TRBJ2-3|.
TGTGCCAGCACGAACCCAGCGGGAGGGTTCGGAGATACGCAGTATTTT
CASTNPAGGFGDTQYF
>TRBD2|TRBV6-4|TRBJ2-7|.
TGTGCCAGCAGTGAAGAGAATAGCGGGAGTTACGAGCAGTACTTC
CASSEENSGSYEQYF
>.|TRBV7-8|TRBJ1-5|.
TGTGCCAGCAGTAGACAGGAGGATCAGCCCCAGCATTTT
CASSRQEDQPQHF
>.|TRBV4-2|TRBJ1-4|few
TGTGCCAGCAGCCAACTAGAAACGGCCGGGGAAAAACTGTTTTTT
CASSQLETAGEKLFF
>.|TRBV14|TRBJ2-7|.
TGTGCCAGCAGCCGACATCAGGGCCACGAGCAGTACTTC
CASSRHQGHEQYF
>.|TRBV9|TRBJ1-6|few
TGTGCCAGCAGCTTTCGGACAAGCCTTAATTCACCCCTCCACTTT
CASSFRTSLNSPLHF
>.|TRBV4-1|TRBJ1-5|.
TGCGCCAGCAGCCAAGGAGGGGGTCAGCCCCAGCATTTT
CASSQGGGQPQHF